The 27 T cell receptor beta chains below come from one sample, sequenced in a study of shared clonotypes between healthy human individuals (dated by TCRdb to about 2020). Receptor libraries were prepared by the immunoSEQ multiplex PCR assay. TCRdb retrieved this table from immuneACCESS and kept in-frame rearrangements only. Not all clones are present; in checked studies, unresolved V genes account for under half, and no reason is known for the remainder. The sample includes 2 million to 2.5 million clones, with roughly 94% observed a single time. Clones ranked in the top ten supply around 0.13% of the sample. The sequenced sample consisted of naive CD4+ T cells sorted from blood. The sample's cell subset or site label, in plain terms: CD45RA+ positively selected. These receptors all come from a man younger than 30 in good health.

The DNA of the CDR3 is TGTGCCAGCAGCCAGCGCGGGCTAGCGCAGTATTTT. It yields the protein CASSQRGLAQYF. The J gene is TRBJ2-3, the V gene TRBV7-2, with a possible D match to TRBD2 (5 bases). The CDR3 has 12 amino acids. Trimming stripped 5 bases from V and 10 bases from J, with 13 bases between. CDR1 SGHTA and CDR2 FQGNSA come from the germline V gene.

CDR3 sequence reads: CASSYPVSGRLRNEQFF. The CDR3 DNA is TGCGCCAGCAGCTACCCCGTTAGCGGGAGGCTCCGGAATGAGCAGTTCTTC. The J gene is TRBJ2-1, the V gene TRBV5-1, with 10 bases identical to TRBD2. V was pared by 3 bases and J by 7 bases, with 13 bases of the junction left unmatched. CDR1 and CDR2 from the germline V gene are SGHRS and YFSETQ. The CDR3 contains 17 residues.

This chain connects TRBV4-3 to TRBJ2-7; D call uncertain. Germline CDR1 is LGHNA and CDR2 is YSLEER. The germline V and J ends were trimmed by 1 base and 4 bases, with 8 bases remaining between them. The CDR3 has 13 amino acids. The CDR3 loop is CASSQGFLYEQYF. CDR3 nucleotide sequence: TGCGCCAGCAGCCAAGGCTTTCTTTACGAGCAGTACTTC.

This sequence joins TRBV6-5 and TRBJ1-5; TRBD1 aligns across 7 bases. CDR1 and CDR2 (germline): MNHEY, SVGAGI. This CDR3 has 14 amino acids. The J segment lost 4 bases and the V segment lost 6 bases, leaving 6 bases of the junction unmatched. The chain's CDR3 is CASRPRQGNQPQHF. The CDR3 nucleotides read TGTGCCAGCAGACCTAGACAGGGTAATCAGCCCCAGCATTTT.

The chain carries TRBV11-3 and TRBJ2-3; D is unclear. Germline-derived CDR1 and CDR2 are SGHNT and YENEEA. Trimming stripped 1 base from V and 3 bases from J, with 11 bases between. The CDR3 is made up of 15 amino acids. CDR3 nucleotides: TGTGCCAGCAGCTTAGCGTTTGGGATTACAGATACGCAGTATTTT. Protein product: CASSLAFGITDTQYF.

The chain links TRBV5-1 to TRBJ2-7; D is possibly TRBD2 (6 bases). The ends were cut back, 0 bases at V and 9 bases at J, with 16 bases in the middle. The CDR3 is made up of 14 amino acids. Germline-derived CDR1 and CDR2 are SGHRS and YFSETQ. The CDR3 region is CASSLDPIGGGQYF. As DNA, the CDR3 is TGCGCCAGCAGCTTGGACCCCATCGGGGGTGGGCAGTACTTC.

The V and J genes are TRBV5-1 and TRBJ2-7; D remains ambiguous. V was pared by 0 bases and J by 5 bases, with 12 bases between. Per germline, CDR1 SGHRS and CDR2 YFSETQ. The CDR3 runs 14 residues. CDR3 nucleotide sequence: TGCGCCAGCAGCTTGGAGGCGACGGTACACGAGCAGTACTTC. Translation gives CASSLEATVHEQYF.

CDR3 loop: CASSSIGFGEQFF. CDR3 bases: TGCGCCAGCAGCTCTATTGGGTTTGGTGAGCAGTTCTTC. The gene calls are TRBV4-1 and TRBJ2-1, with D unclear. Trimming left V 5 bases short and J 9 bases short, with 14 bases between. The length of the CDR3 is 13 residues. Germline CDR1 reads MGHRA; CDR2 reads YSYEKL.

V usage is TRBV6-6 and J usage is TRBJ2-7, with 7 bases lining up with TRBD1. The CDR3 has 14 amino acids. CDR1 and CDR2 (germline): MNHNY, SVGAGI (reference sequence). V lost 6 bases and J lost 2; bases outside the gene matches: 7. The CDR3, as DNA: TGTGCCAGCAGCTTACGACAGGGCGCCTACGAGCAGTACTTC. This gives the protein CASSLRQGAYEQYF.

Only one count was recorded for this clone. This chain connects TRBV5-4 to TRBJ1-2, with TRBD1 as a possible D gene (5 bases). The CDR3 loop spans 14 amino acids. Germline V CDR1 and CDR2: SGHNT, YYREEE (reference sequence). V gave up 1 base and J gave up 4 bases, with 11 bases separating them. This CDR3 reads CASSLPGDFYGYTF. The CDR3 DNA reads TGTGCCAGCAGCTTGCCCGGGGACTTCTATGGCTACACCTTC.

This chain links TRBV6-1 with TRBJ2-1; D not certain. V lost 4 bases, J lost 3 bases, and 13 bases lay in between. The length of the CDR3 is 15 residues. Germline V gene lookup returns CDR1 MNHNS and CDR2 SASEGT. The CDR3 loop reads CASSVEDAYYNEQFF. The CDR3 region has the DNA TGTGCCAGCAGTGTAGAGGACGCTTACTACAATGAGCAGTTCTTC.

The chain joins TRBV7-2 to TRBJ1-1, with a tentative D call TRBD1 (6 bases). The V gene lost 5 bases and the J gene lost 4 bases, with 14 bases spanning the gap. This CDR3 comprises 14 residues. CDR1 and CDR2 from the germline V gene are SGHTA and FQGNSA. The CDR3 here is CASSAHGGPTEAFF. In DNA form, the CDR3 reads TGTGCCAGCAGCGCCCATGGGGGGCCCACTGAAGCTTTCTTT.

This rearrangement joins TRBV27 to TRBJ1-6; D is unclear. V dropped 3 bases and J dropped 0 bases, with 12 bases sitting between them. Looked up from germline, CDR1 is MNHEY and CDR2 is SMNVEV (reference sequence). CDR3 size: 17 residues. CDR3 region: CASSLVGRSSYNSPLHF. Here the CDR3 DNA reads TGTGCCAGCAGTTTGGTTGGTAGGAGCTCCTATAATTCACCCCTCCACTTT.

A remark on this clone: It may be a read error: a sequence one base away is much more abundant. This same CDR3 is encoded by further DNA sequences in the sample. CDR3 nucleotides: TGTGCCAGCAGCTTAGGAGGGGCGAACACTGAAGCTTTCTTT. Its protein is CASSLGGANTEAFF. The gene calls are TRBV5-4 and TRBJ1-1; perhaps TRBD1 as D (5 bases). Trimming removed 2 bases from V and 1 base from J, with 9 bases in between. This CDR3 has 14 residues. Germline V gives CDR1 SGHNT, CDR2 YYREEE (reference sequence).

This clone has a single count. DNA for the CDR3: TGTGCCAGCAGTTACCTCTTGGGGGTCAAAAACATTCAGTACTTC. Translation: CASSYLLGVKNIQYF. The V call is TRBV6-6, the J call TRBJ2-4, with D perhaps given as TRBD1 or TRBD2 (5 bases each). The CDR3 is made up of 15 amino acids. The germline V and J ends were trimmed by 2 bases and 3 bases, with 11 bases remaining between them. Germline V gene sequence: CDR1 MNHNY, CDR2 SVGAGI (reference sequence).

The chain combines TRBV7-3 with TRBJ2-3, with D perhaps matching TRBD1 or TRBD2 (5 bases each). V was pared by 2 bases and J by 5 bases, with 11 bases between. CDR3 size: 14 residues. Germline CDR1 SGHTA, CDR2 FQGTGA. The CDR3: CASSLEGRGDTQYF. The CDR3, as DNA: TGTGCCAGCAGCTTAGAGGGTAGGGGAGATACGCAGTATTTT.

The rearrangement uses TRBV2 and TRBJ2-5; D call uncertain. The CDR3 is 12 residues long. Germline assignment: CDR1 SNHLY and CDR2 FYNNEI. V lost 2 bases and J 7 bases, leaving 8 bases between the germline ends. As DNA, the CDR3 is TGTGCCAGCAGTGAACGTCCAGGGACCCAGTACTTC. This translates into CASSERPGTQYF.

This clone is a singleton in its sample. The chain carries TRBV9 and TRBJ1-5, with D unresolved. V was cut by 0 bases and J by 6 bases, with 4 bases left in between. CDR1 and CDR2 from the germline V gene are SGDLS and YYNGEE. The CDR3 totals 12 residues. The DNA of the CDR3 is TGTGCCAGCAGCGTAGGATTTCAGCCCCAGCATTTT. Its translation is CASSVGFQPQHF.

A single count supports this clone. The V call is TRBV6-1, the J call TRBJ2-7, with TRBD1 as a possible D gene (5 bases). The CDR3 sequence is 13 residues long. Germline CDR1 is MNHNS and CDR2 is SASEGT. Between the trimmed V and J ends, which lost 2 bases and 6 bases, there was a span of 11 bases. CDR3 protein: CASSELLGPEQYF. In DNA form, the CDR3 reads TGTGCCAGCAGTGAACTTTTGGGGCCCGAGCAGTACTTC.

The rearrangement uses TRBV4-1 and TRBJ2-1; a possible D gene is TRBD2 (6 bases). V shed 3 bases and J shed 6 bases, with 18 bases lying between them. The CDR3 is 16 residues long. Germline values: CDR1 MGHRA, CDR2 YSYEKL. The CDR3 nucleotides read TGCGCCAGCAGCCAGGGGGAGGCGGCGCCCCCCAATGAGCAGTTCTTC. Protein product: CASSQGEAAPPNEQFF.

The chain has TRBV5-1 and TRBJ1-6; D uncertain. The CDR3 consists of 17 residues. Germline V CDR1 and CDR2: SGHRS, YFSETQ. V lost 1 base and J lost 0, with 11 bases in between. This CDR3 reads CASSLYPLSSYNSPLHF. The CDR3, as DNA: TGCGCCAGCAGCTTGTATCCCTTAAGCTCCTATAATTCACCCCTCCACTTT.

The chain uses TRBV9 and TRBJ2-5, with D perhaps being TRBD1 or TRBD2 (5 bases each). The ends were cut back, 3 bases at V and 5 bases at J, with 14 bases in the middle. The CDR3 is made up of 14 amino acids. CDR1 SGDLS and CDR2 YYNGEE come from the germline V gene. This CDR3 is CASSGGPDGETQYF. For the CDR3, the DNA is TGTGCCAGCAGCGGGGGACCTGATGGGGAGACCCAGTACTTC.

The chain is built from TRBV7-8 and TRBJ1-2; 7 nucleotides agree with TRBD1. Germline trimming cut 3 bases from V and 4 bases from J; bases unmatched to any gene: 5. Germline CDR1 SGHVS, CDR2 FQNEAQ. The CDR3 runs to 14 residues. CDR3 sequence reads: CASSLVTGPYGYTF. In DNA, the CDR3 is TGTGCCAGCAGCTTGGTGACAGGGCCCTATGGCTACACCTTC.

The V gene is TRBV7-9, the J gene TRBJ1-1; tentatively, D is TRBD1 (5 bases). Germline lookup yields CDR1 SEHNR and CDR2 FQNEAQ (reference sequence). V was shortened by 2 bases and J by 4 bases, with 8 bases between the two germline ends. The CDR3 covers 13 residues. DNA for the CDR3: TGTGCCAGCAGCTTAACGGGGCTCACTGAAGCTTTCTTT. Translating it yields CASSLTGLTEAFF. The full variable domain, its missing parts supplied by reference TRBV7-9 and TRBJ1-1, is DTGVSQNPRHKITKRGQNVTFRCDPISEHNRLYWYRQTLGQGPEFLTYFQNEAQLEKSRLLSDRFSAERPKGSFSTLEIQRTEQGDSAMYLCASSLTGLTEAFFGQGTRLTVV.

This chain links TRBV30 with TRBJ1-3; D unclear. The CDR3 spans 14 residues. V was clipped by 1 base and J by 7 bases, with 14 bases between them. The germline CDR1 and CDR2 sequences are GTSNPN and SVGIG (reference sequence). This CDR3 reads CAWSDRAWGNTIYF. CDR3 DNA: TGTGCCTGGAGTGACCGGGCCTGGGGTAACACCATATATTTT.

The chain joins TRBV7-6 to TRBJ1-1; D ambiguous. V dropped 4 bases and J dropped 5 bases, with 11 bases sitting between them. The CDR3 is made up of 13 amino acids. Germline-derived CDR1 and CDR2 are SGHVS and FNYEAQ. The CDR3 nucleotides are TGTGCCAGCAGCTCATTCGGTGGTACTGAAGCTTTCTTT. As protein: CASSSFGGTEAFF.

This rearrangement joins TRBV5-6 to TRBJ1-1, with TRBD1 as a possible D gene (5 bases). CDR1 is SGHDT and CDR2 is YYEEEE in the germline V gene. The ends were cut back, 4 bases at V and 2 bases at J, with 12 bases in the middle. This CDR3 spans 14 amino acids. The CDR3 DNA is TGTGCCAGCAGCAGAACCGGGGCCAACACTGAAGCTTTCTTT. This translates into CASSRTGANTEAFF.